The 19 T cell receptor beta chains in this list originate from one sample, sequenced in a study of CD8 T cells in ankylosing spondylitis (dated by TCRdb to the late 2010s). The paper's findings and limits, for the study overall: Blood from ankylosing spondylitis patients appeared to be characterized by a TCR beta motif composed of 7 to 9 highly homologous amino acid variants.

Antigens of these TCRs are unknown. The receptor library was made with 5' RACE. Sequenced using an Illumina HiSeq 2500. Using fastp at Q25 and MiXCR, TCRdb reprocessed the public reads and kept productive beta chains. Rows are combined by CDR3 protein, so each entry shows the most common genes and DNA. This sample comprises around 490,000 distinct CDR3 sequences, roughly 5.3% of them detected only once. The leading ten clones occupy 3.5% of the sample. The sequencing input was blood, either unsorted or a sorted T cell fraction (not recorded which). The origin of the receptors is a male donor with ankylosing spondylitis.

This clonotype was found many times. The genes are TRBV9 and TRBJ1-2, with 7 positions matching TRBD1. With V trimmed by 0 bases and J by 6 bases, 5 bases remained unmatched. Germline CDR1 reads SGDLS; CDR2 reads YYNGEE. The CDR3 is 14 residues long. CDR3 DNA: TGTGCCAGCAGCGTAGGACAGGGACCGAATGGCTACACCTTC. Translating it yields CASSVGQGPNGYTF.

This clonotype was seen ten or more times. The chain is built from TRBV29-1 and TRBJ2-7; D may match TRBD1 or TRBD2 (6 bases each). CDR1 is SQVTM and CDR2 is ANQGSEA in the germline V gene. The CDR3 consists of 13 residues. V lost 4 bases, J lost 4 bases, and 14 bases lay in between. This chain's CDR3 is CSVGGGLRYEQYF. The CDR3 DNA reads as TGCAGCGTTGGTGGGGGGCTGAGGTACGAGCAGTACTTC.

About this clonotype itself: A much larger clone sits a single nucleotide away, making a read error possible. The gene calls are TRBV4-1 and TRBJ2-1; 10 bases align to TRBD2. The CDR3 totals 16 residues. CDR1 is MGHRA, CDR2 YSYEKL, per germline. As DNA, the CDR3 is TGCGCCAGCGGCCACCCAGCGGGAGGGCTAGACAATGAGCAGTTCTTC. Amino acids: CASGHPAGGLDNEQFF.

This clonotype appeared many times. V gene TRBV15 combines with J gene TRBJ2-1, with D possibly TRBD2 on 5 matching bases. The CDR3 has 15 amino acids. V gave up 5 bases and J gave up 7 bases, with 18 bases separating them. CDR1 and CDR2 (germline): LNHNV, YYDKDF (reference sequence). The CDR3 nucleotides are TGTGCCACCAGCCGCTCTCCCCCCACTAGTAATGAGCAGTTCTTC. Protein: CATSRSPPTSNEQFF.

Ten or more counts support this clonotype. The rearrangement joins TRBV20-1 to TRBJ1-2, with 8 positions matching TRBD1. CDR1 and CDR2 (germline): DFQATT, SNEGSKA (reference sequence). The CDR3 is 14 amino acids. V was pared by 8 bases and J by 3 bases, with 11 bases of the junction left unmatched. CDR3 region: CSRPDRASDYGYTF. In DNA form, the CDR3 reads TGCAGTCGACCGGACAGGGCGTCTGACTATGGCTACACCTTC.

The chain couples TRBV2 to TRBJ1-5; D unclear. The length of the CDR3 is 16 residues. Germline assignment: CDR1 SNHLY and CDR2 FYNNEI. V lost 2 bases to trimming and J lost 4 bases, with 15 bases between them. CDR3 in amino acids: CASSEMEGGRNQPQHF. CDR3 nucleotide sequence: TGTGCCAGCAGTGAAATGGAGGGTGGGAGAAATCAGCCCCAGCATTTT.

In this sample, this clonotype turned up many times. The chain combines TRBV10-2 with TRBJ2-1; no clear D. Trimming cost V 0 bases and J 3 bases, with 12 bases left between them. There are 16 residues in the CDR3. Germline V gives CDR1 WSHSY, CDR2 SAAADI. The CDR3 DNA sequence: TGCGCCAGCAGTGAGTCGATCGGTCCTAGCTACAATGAGCAGTTCTTC. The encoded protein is CASSESIGPSYNEQFF.

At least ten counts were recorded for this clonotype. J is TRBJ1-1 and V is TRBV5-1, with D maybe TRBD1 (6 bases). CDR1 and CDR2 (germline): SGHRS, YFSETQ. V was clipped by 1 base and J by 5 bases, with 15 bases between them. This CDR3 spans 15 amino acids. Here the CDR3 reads CASSLIGGRDTEAFF. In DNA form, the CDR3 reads TGCGCCAGCAGCTTGATCGGGGGGCGCGATACTGAAGCTTTCTTT.

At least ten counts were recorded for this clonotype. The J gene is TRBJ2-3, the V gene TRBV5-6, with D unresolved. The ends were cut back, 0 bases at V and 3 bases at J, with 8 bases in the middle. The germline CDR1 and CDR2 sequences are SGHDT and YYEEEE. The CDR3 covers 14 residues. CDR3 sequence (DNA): TGTGCCAGCAGCTTGGGAGCCCGGACAGATACGCAGTATTTT. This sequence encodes CASSLGARTDTQYF. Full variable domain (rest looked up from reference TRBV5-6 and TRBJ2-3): DAGVTQSPTHLIKTRGQQVTLRCSPKSGHDTVSWYQQALGQGPQFIFQYYEEEERQRGNFPDRFSGHQFPNYSSELNVNALLLGDSALYLCASSLGARTDTQYFGPGTRLTVL.

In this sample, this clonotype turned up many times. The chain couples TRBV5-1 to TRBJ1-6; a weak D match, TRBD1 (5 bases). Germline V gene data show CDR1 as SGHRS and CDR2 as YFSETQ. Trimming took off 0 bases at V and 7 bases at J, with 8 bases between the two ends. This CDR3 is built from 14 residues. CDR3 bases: TGCGCCAGCAGCTTGGGACAGATGAATTCACCCCTCCACTTT. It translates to CASSLGQMNSPLHF. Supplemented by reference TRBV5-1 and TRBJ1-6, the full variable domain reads KAGVTQTPRYLIKTRGQQVTLSCSPISGHRSVSWYQQTPGQGLQFLFEYFSETQRNKGNFPGRFSGRQFSNSRSEMNVSTLELGDSALYLCASSLGQMNSPLHFGNGTRLTVT.

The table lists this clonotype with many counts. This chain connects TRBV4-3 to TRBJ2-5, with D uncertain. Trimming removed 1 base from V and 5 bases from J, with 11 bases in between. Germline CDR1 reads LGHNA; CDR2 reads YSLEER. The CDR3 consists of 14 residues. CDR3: CASSQGVLGETQYF. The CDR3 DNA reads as TGCGCCAGCAGCCAAGGGGTATTGGGGGAGACCCAGTACTTC.

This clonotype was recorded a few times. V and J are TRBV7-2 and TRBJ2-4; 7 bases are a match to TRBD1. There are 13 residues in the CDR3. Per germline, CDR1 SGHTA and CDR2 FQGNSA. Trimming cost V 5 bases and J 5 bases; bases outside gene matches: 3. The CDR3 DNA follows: TGTGCCAGCAGCACGGGACAGCAAAACATTCAGTACTTC. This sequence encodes CASSTGQQNIQYF.

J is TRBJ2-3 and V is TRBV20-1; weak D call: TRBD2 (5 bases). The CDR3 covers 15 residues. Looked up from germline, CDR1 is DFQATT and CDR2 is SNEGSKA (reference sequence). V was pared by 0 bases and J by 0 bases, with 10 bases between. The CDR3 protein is CSARDHGGSTDTQYF. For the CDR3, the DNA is TGCAGTGCTAGAGATCATGGCGGGAGCACAGATACGCAGTATTTT.

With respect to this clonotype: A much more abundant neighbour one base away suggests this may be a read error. DNA of the CDR3: TGTGCCACCAGCATCAGGATTCAAGAGACCCAGTTCTTC. Amino acid sequence: CATSIRIQETQFF. V and J are TRBV15 and TRBJ2-5, with D unclear. The DNA end is a closer match to TRBJ2-1, so the J assignment may be wrong. The CDR3 is made up of 13 amino acids. The germline gives CDR1 LNHNV, CDR2 YYDKDF (reference sequence).

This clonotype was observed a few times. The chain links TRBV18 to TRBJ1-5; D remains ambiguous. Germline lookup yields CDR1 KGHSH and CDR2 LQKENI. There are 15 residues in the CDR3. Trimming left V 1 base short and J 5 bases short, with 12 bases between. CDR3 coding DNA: TGTGCCAGCTCACCACGGAGCAGAGTTCATCAGCCCCAGCATTTT. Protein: CASSPRSRVHQPQHF.

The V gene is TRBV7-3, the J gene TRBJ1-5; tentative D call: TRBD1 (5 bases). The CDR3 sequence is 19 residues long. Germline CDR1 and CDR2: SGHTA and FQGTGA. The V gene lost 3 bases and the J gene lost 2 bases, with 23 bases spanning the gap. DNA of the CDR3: TGTGCCAGCAGCTTCATACCGGGACCGAACGACGCCGGCAATCAGCCCCAGCATTTT. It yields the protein CASSFIPGPNDAGNQPQHF.

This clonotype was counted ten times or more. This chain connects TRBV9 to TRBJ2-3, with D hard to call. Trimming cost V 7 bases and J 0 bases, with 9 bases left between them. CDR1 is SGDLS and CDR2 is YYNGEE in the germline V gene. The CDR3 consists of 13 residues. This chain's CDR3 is CASSRSSTDTQYF. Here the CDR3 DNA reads TGTGCCAGCTCCCGGTCCAGCACAGATACGCAGTATTTT.

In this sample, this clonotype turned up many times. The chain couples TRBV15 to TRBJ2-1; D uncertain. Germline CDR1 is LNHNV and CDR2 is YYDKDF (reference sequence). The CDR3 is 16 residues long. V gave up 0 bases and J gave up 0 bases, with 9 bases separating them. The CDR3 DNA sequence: TGTGCCACCAGCAGAGATCTTGGCGGCTCCTACAATGAGCAGTTCTTC. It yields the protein CATSRDLGGSYNEQFF.

The CDR3 coding sequence is TGCAGAGCAACCGACAGGAACAATCAGCCCCAGCATTTT. This codes for CRATDRNNQPQHF. The rearrangement links TRBV20-1 to TRBJ1-5; a weak D match, TRBD1 (6 bases). The CDR3 totals 13 residues. In germline, CDR1 is DFQATT, CDR2 SNEGSKA (reference sequence).